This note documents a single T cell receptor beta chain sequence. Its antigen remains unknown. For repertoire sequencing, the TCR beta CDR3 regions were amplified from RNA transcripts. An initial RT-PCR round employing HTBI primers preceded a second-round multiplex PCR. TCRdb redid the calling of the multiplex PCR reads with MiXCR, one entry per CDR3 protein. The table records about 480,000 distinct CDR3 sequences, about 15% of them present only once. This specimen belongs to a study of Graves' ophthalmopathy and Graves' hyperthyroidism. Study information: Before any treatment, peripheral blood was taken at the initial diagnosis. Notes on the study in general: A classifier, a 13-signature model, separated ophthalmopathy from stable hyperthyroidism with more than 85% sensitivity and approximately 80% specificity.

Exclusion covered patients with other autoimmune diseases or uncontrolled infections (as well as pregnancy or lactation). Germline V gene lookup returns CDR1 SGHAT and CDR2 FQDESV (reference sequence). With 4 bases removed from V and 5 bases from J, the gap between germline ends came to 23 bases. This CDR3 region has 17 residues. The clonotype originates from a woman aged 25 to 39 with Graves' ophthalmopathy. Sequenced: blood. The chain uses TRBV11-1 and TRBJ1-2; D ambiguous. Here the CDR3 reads CASSSDRAGPAGYGYTF. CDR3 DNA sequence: TGTGCCAGCAGCTCCGACCGGGCAGGACCGGCCGGGTATGGCTACACCTTC.